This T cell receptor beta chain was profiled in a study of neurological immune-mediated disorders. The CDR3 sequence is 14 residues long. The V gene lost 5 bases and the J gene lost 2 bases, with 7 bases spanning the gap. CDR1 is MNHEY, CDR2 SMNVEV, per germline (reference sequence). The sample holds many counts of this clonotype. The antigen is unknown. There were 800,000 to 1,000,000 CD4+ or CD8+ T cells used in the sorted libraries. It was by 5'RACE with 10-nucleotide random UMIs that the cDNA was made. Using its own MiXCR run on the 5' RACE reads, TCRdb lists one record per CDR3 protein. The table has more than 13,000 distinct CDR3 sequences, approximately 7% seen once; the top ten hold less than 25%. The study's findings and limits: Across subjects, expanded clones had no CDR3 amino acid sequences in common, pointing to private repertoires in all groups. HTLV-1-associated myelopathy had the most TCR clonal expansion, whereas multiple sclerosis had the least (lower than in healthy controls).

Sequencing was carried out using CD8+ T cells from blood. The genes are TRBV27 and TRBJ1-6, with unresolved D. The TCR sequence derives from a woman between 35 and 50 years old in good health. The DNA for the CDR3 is TGTGCCAGCAGTACCCAGGCCTATAATTCACCCCTCCACTTT. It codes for CASSTQAYNSPLHF.